This entry lists 3 T cell receptor beta chains sequenced from one sample in a study of blood T cell repertoires in COVID-19. Using immunoSEQ multiplex PCR, the repertoire was profiled, and TCRdb retains in-frame clones only, with some absent. The sample lists roughly 230,000 clones; roughly nine tenths were seen once. Material: peripheral blood. Receptor source: a woman between 40 and 50 years old who had recovered from COVID-19.

The V gene is TRBV11-2, the J gene TRBJ2-7; 7 bases map to TRBD2. After removal of 5 bases from V and 3 bases from J, the junction contained 4 bases not matched to a gene. There are 13 residues in the CDR3. Germline V gives CDR1 SGHAT, CDR2 FQNNGV. CDR3: CASSRDYNYEQYV. DNA for the CDR3: TGTGCCAGCAGCCGGGACTACAACTACGAGCAGTACGTC.

This sequence joins TRBV2 and TRBJ1-4, with TRBD1 matching 8 bases. CDR1 and CDR2 (germline): SNHLY, FYNNEI. V gave up 5 bases and J gave up 7 bases; unmatched junction bases: 9. CDR3 length: 15 residues. The CDR3 region is CASSTPDRGAEKLFF. CDR3 coding DNA: TGTGCCAGCAGTACACCAGACAGGGGCGCTGAAAAACTGTTTTTT.

V usage is TRBV11-3 and J usage is TRBJ1-3, with D tentatively TRBD1 (6 bases). The germline gives CDR1 SGHNT, CDR2 YENEEA. Trimming took 4 bases from V and 6 from J, leaving 10 bases between them. The CDR3 runs 13 residues. The CDR3 sequence is CASSWGHPNTIYF. The CDR3 DNA sequence: TGTGCCAGCAGCTGGGGACATCCAAACACCATATATTTT.